This TCR beta chain was found in a study of blood T cells in healthy people across ages. This CDR3 comprises 16 residues. CDR1 and CDR2 (germline): LGHDT, YNNKEL (reference sequence). Study-wide results and caveats: It was the long-lived donors that had more naive CD4+ cells and higher diversity than aged donors.

This clonotype was counted between two and nine times. Its antigen is not identified. A second PCR of roughly 7 to 11 cycles used a sample-barcoded 5' primer and a J-beta primer mix. Tagging of each cDNA molecule was performed by a template-switch adaptor with 12 random nucleotides. TCRdb re-called the 5' RACE reads through MiXCR, storing one row per CDR3 protein. The sample contains about 570,000 distinct CDR3 sequences, about 27% of which appear only once. The sample also formed part of further work on T cells of mothers and their children.

This clonotype was obtained from a boy aged 2-9 years in good health. The chain combines TRBV3-1 with TRBJ2-7; tentative D call: TRBD1 (6 bases). The J call may be faulty, since TRBJ2-5 better matches the DNA end. Sequenced input: blood. The chain's CDR3 is CASSPSGDNLQETQYF. The CDR3 bases are TGTGCCAGCAGCCCAAGTGGGGACAACCTCCAAGAGACCCAGTACTTC.